Each of the 22 T cell receptor beta chains below was sequenced from the same sample in a study of CD8 T cells in ankylosing spondylitis. Study findings and constraints: Apparently characteristic of ankylosing spondylitis blood was a TCR beta motif (about 8 highly homologous variants).

TCRdb reprocessed the 5' RACE reads with MiXCR, giving one entry per CDR3 protein. This sample has 390,000 or so distinct CDR3 sequences; approximately 20% occur once, and the top ten carry about 16%. For these TCRs, the target antigens are not known. Sequencing was carried out using blood, either unsorted or a sorted T cell fraction (not recorded which). All receptors derive from a male donor with ankylosing spondylitis.

The genes are TRBV7-9 and TRBJ2-7, with a weak D call TRBD2 (6 bases). This CDR3 region has 15 residues. V was clipped by 4 bases and J by 3 bases, with 16 bases between them. CDR1 and CDR2 from the germline V gene are SEHNR and FQNEAQ (reference sequence). The CDR3 protein is CASSSTYTGLYEQYF. CDR3 nucleotides: TGTGCCAGCAGCTCGACGTATACGGGACTCTACGAGCAGTACTTC.

The gene calls are TRBV20-1 and TRBJ2-3; TRBD1 matches at 7 bases. This CDR3 has 14 amino acids. Per germline, CDR1 DFQATT and CDR2 SNEGSKA (reference sequence). Germline trimming cut 6 bases from V and 4 bases from J; bases unmatched to any gene: 10. CDR3 sequence reads: CSAPPTGEADTQYF. CDR3 in DNA: TGCAGTGCCCCTCCCACAGGGGAAGCAGATACGCAGTATTTT.

This chain joins TRBV28 and TRBJ2-2; D remains ambiguous. Trimming cost V 6 bases and J 7 bases, with 9 bases left between them. Germline CDR1 MDHEN, CDR2 SYDVKM. This CDR3 contains 12 residues. CDR3: CASSSTLGELFF. The CDR3 nucleotides are TGTGCCAGCAGCAGTACCCTCGGGGAGCTGTTTTTT.

The chain joins TRBV6-1 to TRBJ2-1, with 9 bases lining up with TRBD1. The CDR3 spans 15 residues. J lost 8 bases, V lost 4 bases, and 9 bases had no gene match. Germline-derived CDR1 and CDR2 are MNHNS and SASEGT. CDR3 region: CASSVQQGARDEQFF. Written as DNA, the CDR3 is TGTGCCAGCAGTGTACAACAGGGGGCGCGCGATGAGCAGTTCTTC.

The genes are TRBV3-1 and TRBJ1-1; D gene ambiguous. CDR3 length: 13 residues. Germline CDR1 and CDR2: LGHDT and YNNKEL (reference sequence). The V and J ends lost 1 base and 3 bases respectively, with 6 bases between them. This CDR3 reads CASSQVAHTEAFF. DNA of the CDR3: TGTGCCAGCAGCCAAGTTGCCCACACTGAAGCTTTCTTT.

This clonotype was counted only a few times. The chain is built from TRBV25-1 and TRBJ1-6; no clear D. This CDR3 is 13 amino acids long. CDR1 MGHDK and CDR2 SYGVNS come from the germline V gene. Trimming removed 7 bases at V and 9 bases at J, with 13 bases between. CDR3 in DNA: TGTGCCAGCACCCTCGCACCGGGTTCACCCCTCCACTTT. It specifies CASTLAPGSPLHF.

The CDR3 region is CASSDRSGGQETQYF. The CDR3 nucleotides are TGTGCCAGCAGTGATCGATCGGGGGGCCAAGAGACCCAGTACTTC. The chain employs TRBV2 and TRBJ2-5; TRBD2 matches 7 bases. In germline, CDR1 is SNHLY, CDR2 FYNNEI. CDR3 length: 15 residues. Trimming cost V 3 bases and J 1 base; bases outside gene matches: 5.

In this sample, this clonotype turned up many times. The CDR3 sequence is CASSNDRANTGELFF. Written as DNA, the CDR3 is TGCGCCAGCAGCAACGATCGCGCTAACACCGGGGAGCTGTTTTTT. The V call is TRBV5-1, the J call TRBJ2-2, with D unresolved. Per the germline V gene, CDR1 is SGHRS and CDR2 is YFSETQ. This CDR3 comprises 15 residues. V was shortened by 4 bases and J by 2 bases, with 12 bases between the two germline ends.

The chain combines TRBV5-6 with TRBJ1-5; no clear D. Trimming shortened V by 3 bases and J by 3 bases, and 16 bases separated the two germline ends. The CDR3 is 16 residues long. CDR1 is SGHDT, CDR2 YYEEEE, per germline. Here the CDR3 DNA reads TGTGCCAGCAGCTGGTCGAGGGTGGTAGACAATCAGCCCCAGCATTTT. This sequence encodes CASSWSRVVDNQPQHF.

The rearrangement links TRBV2 to TRBJ2-3, with 10 bases that match TRBD2. Per germline, CDR1 SNHLY and CDR2 FYNNEI. The CDR3 is 15 residues long. With 4 bases clipped from V and 3 bases from J, the junction kept 4 bases outside the gene matches. CDR3 sequence: CASSVGLADTDTQYF. CDR3 nucleotide sequence: TGTGCCAGCAGTGTAGGACTAGCGGATACAGATACGCAGTATTTT. Complete variable domain (other parts from reference TRBV2 and TRBJ2-3): EPEVTQTPSHQVTQMGQEVILRCVPISNHLYFYWYRQILGQKVEFLVSFYNNEISEKSEIFDDQFSVERPDGSNFTLKIRSTKLEDSAMYFCASSVGLADTDTQYFGPGTRLTVL.

This clonotype was counted only a few times. The chain is built from TRBV14 and TRBJ2-1, with TRBD2 identical over 11 bases. Germline assignment: CDR1 SGHDN and CDR2 FVKESK. Losses at the gene ends were 4 bases for V and 3 bases for J; bases not matched to a gene: 14. The CDR3 has 19 residues. CDR3 DNA sequence: TGTGCCAGCAGCCCACCCCGACAGGTAGCGGGAGGGAACTACAATGAGCAGTTCTTC. Translation gives CASSPPRQVAGGNYNEQFF.

The V call is TRBV20-1, the J call TRBJ2-5, with 9 bases fitting TRBD1. The CDR3 runs 14 residues. Trimming took 6 bases from V and 1 from J; bases not matched to a gene: 6. The V gene's germline CDR1 is DFQATT and CDR2 SNEGSKA (reference sequence). The CDR3 sequence is CSAVTGGGQETQYF. The CDR3 DNA is TGCAGTGCGGTGACAGGGGGGGGCCAAGAGACCCAGTACTTC.

The chain carries TRBV20-1 and TRBJ1-5, with unresolved D. With 1 base removed from V and 1 base from J, the gap between germline ends came to 2 bases. Germline V lookup: CDR1 DFQATT, CDR2 SNEGSKA (reference sequence). This CDR3 comprises 12 residues. DNA for the CDR3: TGCAGTGCTAGAGCCAGCAATCAGCCCCAGCATTTT. This gives the protein CSARASNQPQHF.

V gene TRBV13 combines with J gene TRBJ2-7; the D gene could be TRBD1 or TRBD2 (5 bases each). This CDR3 spans 14 amino acids. V was shortened by 1 base and J by 3 bases, with 10 bases between the two germline ends. The germline V gene encodes CDR1 PRHDT and CDR2 FYEKMQ (reference sequence). CDR3 DNA: TGTGCCAGCAGCTTAGTTGGGGGTATCTACGAGCAGTACTTC. It encodes CASSLVGGIYEQYF.

The chain joins TRBV5-1 to TRBJ2-5, with D hard to call. Between the trimmed V and J ends, which lost 2 bases and 0 bases, there was a span of 8 bases. The CDR3 is 14 residues long. Germline CDR1 SGHRS, CDR2 YFSETQ. CDR3 coding DNA: TGCGCCAGCAGCTTCCAAGGAGACCAAGAGACCCAGTACTTC. Its translation is CASSFQGDQETQYF.

The genes are TRBV10-3 and TRBJ2-2, with 14 bases aligning to TRBD2. Germline assignment: CDR1 ENHRY and CDR2 SYGVKD. Trimming at V came to 11 bases and at J to 7 bases, leaving 12 bases not matched to a gene. There are 16 residues in the CDR3. Here the CDR3 reads CALKTGTSGSGGELFF. CDR3 DNA: TGTGCCCTAAAAACCGGGACTAGCGGGAGCGGCGGGGAGCTGTTTTTT.

This chain connects TRBV6-1 to TRBJ2-5; D is possibly TRBD2 (5 bases). This CDR3 contains 13 residues. The germline V gene has CDR1 MNHNS and CDR2 SASEGT. Deletions cut 6 bases from V and 5 bases from J, with 13 bases between. CDR3 nucleotides: TGTGCCAGCAGGGAGAGGGTGGGGGAGACCCAGTACTTC. Translation gives CASRERVGETQYF.

This clonotype was observed a few times. The chain's CDR3 is CASSRWRLALTNANTGELFF. The CDR3 nucleotides are TGTGCCAGCAGCCGATGGAGGCTAGCACTAACTAACGCGAACACCGGGGAGCTGTTTTTT. V is TRBV7-6 and J is TRBJ2-2, with D possibly TRBD2 on 5 matching bases. The CDR3 totals 20 residues. Germline CDR1 SGHVS, CDR2 FNYEAQ. The V end was cut by 5 bases, the J end by 0 bases, with 25 bases between.

V and J are TRBV7-9 and TRBJ2-7; 7 nucleotides align to TRBD1. The V and J ends lost 4 bases and 2 bases, in that order; junction bases with no gene match: 11. This CDR3 region has 16 residues. Germline V gives CDR1 SEHNR, CDR2 FQNEAQ (reference sequence). For the CDR3, the DNA is TGTGCCAGCAGCTCGAAGCCGACAGGGAATGCCTACGAGCAGTACTTC. Amino acid sequence: CASSSKPTGNAYEQYF.

This clonotype has just a few counts. The chain recombines TRBV12-3 or TRBV12-4 with TRBJ2-2, with D unresolved. CDR3 length: 13 amino acids. V lost 3 bases to trimming and J lost 5 bases, with 7 bases between them. The CDR3 DNA follows: TGTGCCAGCAGTTTTTGGGATACCGGGGAGCTGTTTTTT. This encodes CASSFWDTGELFF.

This clonotype was detected only a few times. V gene TRBV25-1 combines with J gene TRBJ1-1; 7 bases fit TRBD1. The ends lost 6 bases at V and 3 bases at J; junction bases unmatched: 10. Per the germline V gene, CDR1 is MGHDK and CDR2 is SYGVNS. The CDR3 contains 15 residues. CDR3 region: CASRLGQPMDTEAFF. In DNA form, the CDR3 reads TGTGCCAGCAGGCTGGGACAGCCGATGGACACTGAAGCTTTCTTT.

The V and J genes are TRBV3-1 and TRBJ2-7; 8 positions match TRBD1. CDR1 and CDR2 from the germline V gene are LGHDT and YNNKEL (reference sequence). The trim removed 3 bases at V and 3 bases at J, leaving 7 bases unmatched. This CDR3 contains 15 residues. The CDR3 DNA reads TGTGCCAGCAGCCACCGGGACAGGACCAGCTACGAGCAGTACTTC. Amino acid sequence: CASSHRDRTSYEQYF.